These 24 T cell receptor beta chains were sequenced from one sample in a study of PD-L1 blockade in urothelial cancer. TCRdb keeps only in-frame clones here, not all; method: immunoSEQ multiplex PCR. The table has about 40,000 clones, around 84% seen once. The time point was: peripheral blood 6 weeks after treatment start. The specimen comprised PBMCs, sampled around atezolizumab (anti-PD-L1) treatment. The receptors here all came from a man between 65 and 80 years old with urothelial cancer.

The rearrangement uses TRBV25-1 and TRBJ2-3; 10 bases line up with TRBD1. This CDR3 contains 17 residues. Per the germline V gene, CDR1 is MGHDK and CDR2 is SYGVNS. V shed 6 bases and J 5 bases; nucleotides not matched to a gene: 14. The CDR3: CASSHMTGGAAGDTQYF. DNA for the CDR3: TGTGCCAGCAGCCACATGACAGGGGGCGCAGCGGGAGATACGCAGTATTTT.

The chain is built from TRBV5-6 and TRBJ2-5; 7 bases are a match to TRBD1. CDR1 and CDR2 from the germline V gene are SGHDT and YYEEEE. V trimming: 4 bases; J trimming: 2 bases; junction bases outside the gene matches: 2. The CDR3 length is 13 residues. The CDR3 DNA sequence: TGTGCCAGCAGCCCGGGACAGCAAGAGACCCAGTACTTC. This gives the protein CASSPGQQETQYF.

This rearrangement joins TRBV5-1 to TRBJ2-2; D perhaps matches TRBD2 (6 bases). This CDR3 is built from 14 residues. Trimming took off 4 bases at V and 3 bases at J, with 10 bases between the two ends. Germline lookup yields CDR1 SGHRS and CDR2 YFSETQ. In DNA, the CDR3 is TGCGCCAGCAGCCGGGGCGGGGACACCGGGGAGCTGTTTTTT. This codes for CASSRGGDTGELFF.

This chain joins TRBV7-9 and TRBJ1-1; 10 positions match TRBD1. The J segment lost 0 bases and the V segment lost 5 bases, leaving 9 bases of the junction unmatched. Germline V gene lookup returns CDR1 SEHNR and CDR2 FQNEAQ (reference sequence). The CDR3 runs 17 residues. CDR3 coding DNA: TGTGCCAGCAGCACTCCCGGGACAGGGGTTATGAACACTGAAGCTTTCTTT. This codes for CASSTPGTGVMNTEAFF.

The chain combines TRBV19 with TRBJ2-2, with D perhaps matching TRBD2 (5 bases). This CDR3 has 13 amino acids. Germline V lookup: CDR1 LNHDA, CDR2 SQIVND (reference sequence). The CDR3 DNA sequence: TGTGCGAGCGGCCCAAAGAACACCGGGGAGCTGTTTTTT. It encodes CASGPKNTGELFF.

This sequence joins TRBV5-6 and TRBJ2-3; the D gene is possibly TRBD2 (5 bases). Looked up from germline, CDR1 is SGHDT and CDR2 is YYEEEE. V gave up 1 base and J gave up 5 bases, with 17 bases separating them. This CDR3 spans 16 amino acids. The CDR3 region is CASSLMLAQYGDTQYF. Written as DNA, the CDR3 is TGTGCCAGCAGCTTGATGCTAGCTCAATATGGAGATACGCAGTATTTT.

V gene TRBV19 combines with J gene TRBJ1-5; 9 bases match TRBD1. V lost 6 bases, J lost 0 bases, and 3 bases stayed unmatched. Looked up from germline, CDR1 is LNHDA and CDR2 is SQIVND (reference sequence). The CDR3 sequence is 15 residues long. CDR3 DNA: TGTGCCAGTAGACGGGACAGGGATAGCAATCAGCCCCAGCATTTT. It yields the protein CASRRDRDSNQPQHF.

This clone was recorded a few times. V is TRBV11-2 and J is TRBJ1-1; weak D call: TRBD1 (6 bases). Trimming removed 5 bases from V and 6 bases from J, with 10 bases in between. This CDR3 spans 12 amino acids. Germline CDR1 and CDR2: SGHAT and FQNNGV. The CDR3 sequence is CASSPDRPEAFF. The DNA for the CDR3 is TGTGCCAGCAGCCCCGACAGGCCTGAAGCTTTCTTT.

The V gene is TRBV7-2, the J gene TRBJ1-5; D perhaps matches TRBD1 (5 bases). Trimming removed 8 bases at V and 5 bases at J, with 16 bases between. The CDR3 runs to 14 residues. CDR1 and CDR2 from the germline V gene are SGHTA and FQGNSA. In DNA, the CDR3 is TGTGCCAGCGCCACTAGCGGGGGATATCAGCCCCAGCATTTT. The encoded protein is CASATSGGYQPQHF.

This chain joins TRBV5-4 and TRBJ2-5, with TRBD2 matching over 12 bases. This CDR3 is 16 amino acids long. Trimming removed 4 bases from V and 4 bases from J; junction bases left unmatched: 8. Germline lookup yields CDR1 SGHNT and CDR2 YYREEE (reference sequence). This CDR3 reads CASSPRLAGEGETQYF. CDR3 in DNA: TGTGCCAGCAGCCCACGACTAGCGGGAGAAGGAGAGACCCAGTACTTC.

The V gene is TRBV5-6, the J gene TRBJ2-7; the match to TRBD2 covers 11 bases. CDR3 size: 15 residues. V shed 4 bases and J 1 base; nucleotides not matched to a gene: 4. The germline gives CDR1 SGHDT, CDR2 YYEEEE. Written as DNA, the CDR3 is TGTGCCAGCAGCCTAACTAGCGGGGGATCCTACGAGCAGTACTTC. Its translation is CASSLTSGGSYEQYF.

The V and J genes are TRBV19 and TRBJ2-1, with a possible D match to TRBD1 (6 bases). Germline V gene sequence: CDR1 LNHDA, CDR2 SQIVND (reference sequence). Between the trimmed V and J ends, which lost 2 bases and 5 bases, there was a span of 7 bases. This CDR3 is built from 13 residues. This CDR3 is CASSIWTDNEQFF. The CDR3 coding sequence is TGTGCCAGTAGTATATGGACAGACAATGAGCAGTTCTTC.

The chain combines TRBV5-1 with TRBJ1-1, with D possibly being TRBD1 (5 bases). Trimming stripped 0 bases from V and 3 bases from J, with 12 bases between. Germline lookup yields CDR1 SGHRS and CDR2 YFSETQ. The CDR3 runs 15 residues. The CDR3 nucleotides are TGCGCCAGCAGCTTGGGACAGCGCAAAGACACTGAAGCTTTCTTT. As protein: CASSLGQRKDTEAFF.

The rearrangement links TRBV5-1 to TRBJ2-5, with TRBD1 matching 7 bases. This CDR3 contains 15 residues. Germline V gives CDR1 SGHRS, CDR2 YFSETQ. J gave up 1 base and V 0 bases, and 3 bases lay outside the gene matches. The CDR3 spells CASSLEGQPQETQYF. Written as DNA, the CDR3 is TGCGCCAGCAGCTTGGAGGGACAGCCCCAAGAGACCCAGTACTTC.

The CDR3 sequence is CASSLDSGGTDTQYF. CDR3 sequence (DNA): TGCGCCAGCAGCTTGGACTCGGGGGGCACAGATACGCAGTATTTT. The chain is built from TRBV5-1 and TRBJ2-3, with D possibly TRBD2 on 6 matching bases. Germline CDR1 and CDR2: SGHRS and YFSETQ. This CDR3 is 15 amino acids long. V was pared by 0 bases and J by 1 base, with 9 bases between.

The rearrangement uses TRBV29-1 and TRBJ2-3; tentatively, D is TRBD2 (6 bases). Germline CDR1 SQVTM, CDR2 ANQGSEA. V shed 8 bases and J shed 3 bases, with 18 bases lying between them. The CDR3 extends over 14 amino acids. CDR3 DNA: TGCAGCCTCGGGTGGTCTAGCGAAACAGATACGCAGTATTTT. Amino acids: CSLGWSSETDTQYF.

The rearrangement links TRBV19 to TRBJ2-5; 7 bases line up with TRBD1. Losses at the gene ends were 2 bases for V and 5 bases for J; bases not matched to a gene: 5. The germline V gene has CDR1 LNHDA and CDR2 SQIVND (reference sequence). This CDR3 is built from 14 residues. CDR3 sequence reads: CASSITGERETQYF. The DNA for the CDR3 is TGTGCCAGTAGTATAACAGGGGAACGGGAGACCCAGTACTTC.

The chain joins TRBV4-2 to TRBJ2-1; 12 nucleotides match TRBD2. The germline gives CDR1 LGHNA, CDR2 YNFKEQ. This CDR3 contains 20 residues. Trimming took 0 bases from V and 5 from J; bases not matched to a gene: 14. The CDR3 DNA follows: TGTGCCAGCAGCCAAGATCCCCAGAGACTAGCGGGAGTAGCGAACAATGAGCAGTTCTTC. It encodes CASSQDPQRLAGVANNEQFF.

The chain couples TRBV7-6 to TRBJ2-7; TRBD1 matches at 8 bases. The J segment lost 5 bases and the V segment lost 4 bases, leaving 7 bases of the junction unmatched. Germline CDR1 and CDR2: SGHVS and FNYEAQ. The CDR3 runs to 14 residues. CDR3 protein: CASSSTRTGNEQYF. DNA for the CDR3: TGTGCCAGCAGCTCAACCCGGACAGGGAACGAGCAGTACTTC.

V is TRBV6-1 and J is TRBJ1-1, with D uncertain. This CDR3 region has 13 residues. Germline V gene data show CDR1 as MNHNS and CDR2 as SASEGT. Trimming left V 7 bases short and J 6 bases short, with 15 bases between. DNA of the CDR3: TGTGCCAGCACTATCCGAGACACAGCTGAAGCTTTCTTT. Amino acid sequence: CASTIRDTAEAFF.

The chain links TRBV11-2 to TRBJ2-7; 10 bases line up with TRBD1. The CDR3 is 17 amino acids. After removal of 4 bases from V and 2 bases from J, the junction contained 11 bases not matched to a gene. Germline CDR1 and CDR2: SGHAT and FQNNGV. CDR3 region: CASSSLIPGTGAYEQYF. The DNA of the CDR3 is TGTGCCAGCAGCTCACTCATCCCCGGGACAGGGGCCTACGAGCAGTACTTC. The full variable domain, completed using reference TRBV11-2 and TRBJ2-7, is EAGVAQSPRYKIIEKRQSVAFWCNPISGHATLYWYQQILGQGPKLLIQFQNNGVVDDSQLPKDRFSAERLKGVDSTLKIQPAKLEDSAVYLCASSSLIPGTGAYEQYFGPGTRLTVT.

The chain links TRBV6-5 to TRBJ1-5, with D maybe TRBD1 (5 bases). V was pared by 6 bases and J by 1 base, with 10 bases between. The V gene's germline CDR1 is MNHEY and CDR2 SVGAGI. The CDR3 totals 14 residues. The CDR3 DNA follows: TGTGCCAGCAGACGCGGGACCAGCAATCAGCCCCAGCATTTT. Amino acid sequence: CASRRGTSNQPQHF.

A single count supports this clone. This rearrangement joins TRBV25-1 to TRBJ2-7; 7 nucleotides match TRBD1. J lost 3 bases, V lost 3 bases, and 5 bases had no gene match. The CDR3 covers 14 residues. Germline values: CDR1 MGHDK, CDR2 SYGVNS. The CDR3 here is CASSEPGQSYEQYF. CDR3 coding DNA: TGTGCCAGCAGTGAGCCGGGACAGAGCTACGAGCAGTACTTC.

V and J are TRBV6-6 and TRBJ1-1; D not resolved. The CDR3 runs to 13 residues. In germline, CDR1 is MNHNY, CDR2 SVGAGI (reference sequence). Between the trimmed V and J ends, which lost 2 bases and 3 bases, there was a span of 7 bases. CDR3 DNA: TGTGCCAGCAGTTACCCTGCGTACACTGAAGCTTTCTTT. It yields the protein CASSYPAYTEAFF.